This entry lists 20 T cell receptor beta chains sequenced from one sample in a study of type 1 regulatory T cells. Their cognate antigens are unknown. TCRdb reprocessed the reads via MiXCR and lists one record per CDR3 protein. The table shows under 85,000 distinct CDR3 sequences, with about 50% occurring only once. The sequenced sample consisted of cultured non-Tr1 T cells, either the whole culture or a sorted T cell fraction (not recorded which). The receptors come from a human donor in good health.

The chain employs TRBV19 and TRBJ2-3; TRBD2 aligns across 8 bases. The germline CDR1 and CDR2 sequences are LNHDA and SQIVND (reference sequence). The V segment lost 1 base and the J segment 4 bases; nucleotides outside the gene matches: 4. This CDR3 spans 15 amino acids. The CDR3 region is CASSIAGGQADTQYF. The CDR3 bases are TGTGCCAGTAGTATAGCGGGGGGGCAGGCAGATACGCAGTATTTT.

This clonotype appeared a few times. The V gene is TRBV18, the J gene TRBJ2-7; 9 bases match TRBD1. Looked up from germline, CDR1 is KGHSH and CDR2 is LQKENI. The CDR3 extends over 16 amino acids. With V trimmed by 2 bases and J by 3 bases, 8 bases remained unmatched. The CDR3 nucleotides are TGTGCCAGCTCACCAGTCGGCGAGACAGGGGGCTACGAGCAGTACTTC. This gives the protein CASSPVGETGGYEQYF.

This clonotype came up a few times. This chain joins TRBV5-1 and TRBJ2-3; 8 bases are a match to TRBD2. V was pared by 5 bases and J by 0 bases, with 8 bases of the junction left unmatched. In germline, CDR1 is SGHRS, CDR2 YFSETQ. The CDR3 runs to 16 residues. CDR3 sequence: CASSTIAGLSTDTQYF. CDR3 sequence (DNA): TGCGCCAGCAGTACCATAGCGGGGCTTAGCACAGATACGCAGTATTTT. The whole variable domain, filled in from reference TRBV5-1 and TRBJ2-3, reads KAGVTQTPRYLIKTRGQQVTLSCSPISGHRSVSWYQQTPGQGLQFLFEYFSETQRNKGNFPGRFSGRQFSNSRSEMNVSTLELGDSALYLCASSTIAGLSTDTQYFGPGTRLTVL.

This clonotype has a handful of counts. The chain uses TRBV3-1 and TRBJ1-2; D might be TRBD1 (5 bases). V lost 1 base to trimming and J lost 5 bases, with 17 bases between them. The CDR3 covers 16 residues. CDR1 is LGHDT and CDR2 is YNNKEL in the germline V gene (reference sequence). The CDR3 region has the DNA TGTGCCAGCAGCCAAGGGGCAGGGAGTCGAGAGTATGGCTACACCTTC. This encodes CASSQGAGSREYGYTF.

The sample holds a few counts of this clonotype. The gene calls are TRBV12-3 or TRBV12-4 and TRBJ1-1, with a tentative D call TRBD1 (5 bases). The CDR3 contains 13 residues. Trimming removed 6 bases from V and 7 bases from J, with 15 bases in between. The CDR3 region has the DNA TGTGCCAGCAGCCCAAGGAGGGGTAATGAAGCTTTCTTT. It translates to CASSPRRGNEAFF.

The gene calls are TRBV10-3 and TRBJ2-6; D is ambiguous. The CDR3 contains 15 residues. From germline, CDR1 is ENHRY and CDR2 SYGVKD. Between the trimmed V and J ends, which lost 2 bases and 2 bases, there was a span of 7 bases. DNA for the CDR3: TGTGCCATCAGTGAGGAGAGTGCTGGGGCCAACGTCCTGACTTTC. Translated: CAISEESAGANVLTF.

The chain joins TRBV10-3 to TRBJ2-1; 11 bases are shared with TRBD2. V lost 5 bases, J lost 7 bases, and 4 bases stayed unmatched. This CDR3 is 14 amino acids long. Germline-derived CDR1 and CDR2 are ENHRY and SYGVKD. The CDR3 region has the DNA TGTGCCATCAGTTTAGCGGGGGGGCAAAATGAGCAGTTCTTC. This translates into CAISLAGGQNEQFF.

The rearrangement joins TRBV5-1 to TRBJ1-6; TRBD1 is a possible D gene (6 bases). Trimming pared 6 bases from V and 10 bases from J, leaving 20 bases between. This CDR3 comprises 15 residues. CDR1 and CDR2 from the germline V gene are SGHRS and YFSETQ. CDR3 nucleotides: TGCGCCAGCAACCAATTAGGGGGGGTTCTATCACCCCTCCACTTT. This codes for CASNQLGGVLSPLHF. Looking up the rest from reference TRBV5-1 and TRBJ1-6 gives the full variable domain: KAGVTQTPRYLIKTRGQQVTLSCSPISGHRSVSWYQQTPGQGLQFLFEYFSETQRNKGNFPGRFSGRQFSNSRSEMNVSTLELGDSALYLCASNQLGGVLSPLHFGNGTRLTVT.

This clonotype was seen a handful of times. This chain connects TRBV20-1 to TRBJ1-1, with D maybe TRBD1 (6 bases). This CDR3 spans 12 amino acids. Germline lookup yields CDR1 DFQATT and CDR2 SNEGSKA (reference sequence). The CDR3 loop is CSPTKGDTEAFF. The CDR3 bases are TGCAGCCCGACTAAGGGGGACACTGAAGCTTTCTTT.

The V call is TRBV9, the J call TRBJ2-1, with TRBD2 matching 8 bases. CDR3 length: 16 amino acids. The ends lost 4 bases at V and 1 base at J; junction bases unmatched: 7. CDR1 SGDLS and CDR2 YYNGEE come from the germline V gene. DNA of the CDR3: TGTGCCAGCAGCAAATTAGCGGGGATGTCCTACAATGAGCAGTTCTTC. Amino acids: CASSKLAGMSYNEQFF. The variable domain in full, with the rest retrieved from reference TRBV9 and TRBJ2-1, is DSGVTQTPKHLITATGQRVTLRCSPRSGDLSVYWYQQSLDQGLQFLIQYYNGEERAKGNILERFSAQQFPDLHSELNLSSLELGDSALYFCASSKLAGMSYNEQFFGPGTRLTVL.

The CDR3: CASTEGGAQETQYF. CDR3 DNA: TGCGCCAGCACCGAAGGGGGGGCGCAAGAGACCCAGTACTTC. The genes are TRBV5-1 and TRBJ2-5; possibly TRBD2 for D (7 bases). Germline V lookup: CDR1 SGHRS, CDR2 YFSETQ. Trimming removed 6 bases at V and 2 bases at J, with 14 bases between. The CDR3 covers 14 residues. The full variable domain, in which reference TRBV5-1 and TRBJ2-5 provide the parts outside the CDR3, is KAGVTQTPRYLIKTRGQQVTLSCSPISGHRSVSWYQQTPGQGLQFLFEYFSETQRNKGNFPGRFSGRQFSNSRSEMNVSTLELGDSALYLCASTEGGAQETQYFGPGTRLLVL.

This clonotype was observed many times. CDR3 coding DNA: TGTGCCATCAGTGATGGCTCTGGGGCCAACGTCCTGACTTTC. Residues: CAISDGSGANVLTF. This chain joins TRBV10-3 and TRBJ2-6; D remains unclear. Germline assignment: CDR1 ENHRY and CDR2 SYGVKD. Trimming cost V 3 bases and J 0 bases, with 3 bases left between them. The CDR3 length is 14 residues.

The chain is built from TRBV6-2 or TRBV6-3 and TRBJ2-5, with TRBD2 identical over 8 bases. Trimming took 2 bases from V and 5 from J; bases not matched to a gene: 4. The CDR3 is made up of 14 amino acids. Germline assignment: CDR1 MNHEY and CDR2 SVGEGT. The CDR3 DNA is TGTGCCAGCAGTTACGCGGGGGGTAGGGAGACCCAGTACTTC. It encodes CASSYAGGRETQYF.

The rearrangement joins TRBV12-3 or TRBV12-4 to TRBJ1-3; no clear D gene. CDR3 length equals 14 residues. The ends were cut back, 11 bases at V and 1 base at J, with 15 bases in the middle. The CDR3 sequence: CAWKVGGSGNTIYF. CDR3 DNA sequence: TGTGCCTGGAAGGTCGGCGGGTCTGGAAACACCATATATTTT.

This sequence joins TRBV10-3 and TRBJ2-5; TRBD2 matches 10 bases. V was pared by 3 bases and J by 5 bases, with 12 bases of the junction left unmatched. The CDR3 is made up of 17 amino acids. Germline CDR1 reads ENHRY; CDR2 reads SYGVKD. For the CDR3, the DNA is TGTGCCATCAGTGATGGAGCGGGGGGGCCGTATCAGGAGACCCAGTACTTC. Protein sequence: CAISDGAGGPYQETQYF.

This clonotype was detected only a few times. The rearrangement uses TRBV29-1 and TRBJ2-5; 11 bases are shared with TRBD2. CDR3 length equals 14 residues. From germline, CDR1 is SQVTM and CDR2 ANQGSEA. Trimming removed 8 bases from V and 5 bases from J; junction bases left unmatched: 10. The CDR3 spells CSFVTSGAVETQYF. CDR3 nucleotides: TGCAGCTTCGTGACTAGCGGGGCCGTGGAGACCCAGTACTTC.

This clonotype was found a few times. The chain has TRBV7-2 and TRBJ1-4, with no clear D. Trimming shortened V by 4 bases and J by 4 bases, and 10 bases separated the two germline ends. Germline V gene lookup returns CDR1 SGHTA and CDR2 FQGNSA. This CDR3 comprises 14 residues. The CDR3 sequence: CASSSGGDNEKLFF. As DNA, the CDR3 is TGTGCCAGCAGCTCCGGCGGGGATAATGAAAAACTGTTTTTT.

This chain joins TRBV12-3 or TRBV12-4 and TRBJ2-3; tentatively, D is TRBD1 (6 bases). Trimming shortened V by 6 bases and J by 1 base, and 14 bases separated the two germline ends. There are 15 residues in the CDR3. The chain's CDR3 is CASRTQTGRTDTQYF. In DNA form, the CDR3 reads TGTGCCAGCAGGACCCAAACAGGGCGCACAGATACGCAGTATTTT.

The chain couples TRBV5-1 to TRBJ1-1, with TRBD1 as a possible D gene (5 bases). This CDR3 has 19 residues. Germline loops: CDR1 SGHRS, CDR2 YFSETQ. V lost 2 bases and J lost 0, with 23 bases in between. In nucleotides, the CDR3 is TGCGCCAGCAGCTTTAACAAGGGGAGCTCTGAATTTATGAACACTGAAGCTTTCTTT. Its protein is CASSFNKGSSEFMNTEAFF.

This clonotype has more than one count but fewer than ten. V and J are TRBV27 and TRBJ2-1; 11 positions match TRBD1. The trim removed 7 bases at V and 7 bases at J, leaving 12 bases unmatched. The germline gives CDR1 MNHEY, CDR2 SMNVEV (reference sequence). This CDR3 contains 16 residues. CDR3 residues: CASTQLRDRGLNEQFF. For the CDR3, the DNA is TGTGCCAGCACCCAACTCCGGGACAGGGGGTTAAATGAGCAGTTCTTC.